Listed below are T cell receptor beta chains from one sample, sequenced in a study of cytomegalovirus exposure and HLA in healthy donors. Assay: immunoSEQ multiplex PCR; the TCRdb copy retains only in-frame clones and omits some. The table lists around 130,000 clones, roughly two thirds of them singletons, with less than 2% in the top ten. Sequencing input: PBMCs. The receptors originated from a man aged 30-40 years in good health and CMV-seropositive. Both conserved end residues are part of each CDR3. Each record gives: clone size, J gene, D gene, V gene, CDR3 protein, CDR3 DNA. D genes are given only for firm matches. Size is omitted from some rows. Given values are once, few, many or a class for expanded clones.

>-|TRBJ2-7|-|TRBV7-3
CASSQGAGTYEQYF
TGTGCCAGCAGCCAAGGGGCGGGGACCTACGAGCAGTACTTC
>few|TRBJ2-1|-|TRBV5-6
CASSPETVYNEQFF
TGTGCCAGCAGCCCGGAGACAGTCTACAATGAGCAGTTCTTC
>-|TRBJ2-5|-|TRBV6-5
CASSGDSQEAQYF
TGTGCCAGCAGTGGGGACTCCCAAGAGGCCCAGTACTTC
>few|TRBJ1-1|-|TRBV27
CASRFLGGTEAFF
TGTGCCAGCAGGTTTTTGGGGGGGACTGAAGCTTTCTTT
>-|TRBJ1-4|-|TRBV4-1
CASSLISGGEEEKLFF
TGCGCCAGCAGCCTAATAAGCGGCGGAGAGGAAGAGAAACTGTTTTTT
>few|TRBJ2-7|TRBD1|TRBV4-3
CASSQDPFTGVYEQYF
TGCGCCAGCAGCCAAGATCCATTTACAGGGGTCTACGAGCAGTACTTC
>-|TRBJ1-3|-|TRBV18
CASSPSQGSSGNTIYF
TGTGCCAGCTCACCATCTCAGGGGAGCTCTGGAAACACCATATATTTT
>-|TRBJ2-7|TRBD1|TRBV4-3
CASSHVYRGVSYEQYF
TGCGCCAGCAGCCACGTTTACAGGGGTGTATCCTACGAGCAGTACTTC
>-|TRBJ2-1|TRBD2|TRBV5-4
CASSPGLAASSYNEQFF
TGTGCCAGCAGCCCGGGACTAGCGGCGAGCTCCTACAATGAGCAGTTCTTC
>-|TRBJ1-4|-|TRBV7-8
CASSLGGTVNEKLFF
TGTGCCAGCAGCCTAGGCGGAACGGTTAATGAAAAACTGTTTTTT
>few|TRBJ2-1|-|TRBV5-1
CASSLTGTSSYNEQFF
TGCGCCAGCAGCTTAACCGGGACAAGCTCCTACAATGAGCAGTTCTTC
>few|TRBJ1-2|-|TRBV28
CASSLPGGYGYTF
TGTGCCAGCAGTTTACCAGGAGGCTATGGCTACACCTTC
>-|TRBJ2-1|TRBD1|TRBV27
CASSSIDGTGDEQFF
TGTGCCAGCAGTTCCATCGACGGGACAGGGGATGAGCAGTTCTTC
>-|TRBJ2-1|TRBD2|TRBV19
CASSMVSSGSNEQFF
TGTGCCAGTAGTATGGTGTCTAGCGGGAGTAATGAGCAGTTCTTC
>few|TRBJ2-7|TRBD1|TRBV4-1
CASSQDLYRGAYEQYF
TGCGCCAGCAGCCAAGATCTGTACAGGGGGGCCTACGAGCAGTACTTC
>few|TRBJ2-5|TRBD1|TRBV5-6
CASTQRWDSQETQYF
TGTGCCAGCACCCAGAGGTGGGACAGCCAAGAGACCCAGTACTTC
>-|TRBJ2-5|TRBD1|TRBV11-2
CASSLGTGGETQYF
TGTGCCAGCAGCTTAGGGACAGGAGGAGAGACCCAGTACTTC
>-|TRBJ2-5|TRBD2|TRBV5-1
CASSRGTSGRAASETQYF
TGCGCCAGCAGCAGGGGGACTAGCGGGAGGGCCGCATCAGAGACCCAGTACTTC
>-|TRBJ1-3|-|TRBV6-5
CASSLTQGTMGNTIYF
TGTGCCAGCAGTTTAACACAGGGTACGATGGGAAACACCATATATTTT
>-|TRBJ2-7|-|TRBV21-1
CASSKARGYPTYEQYF
TGTGCCAGCAGCAAAGCGAGGGGGTATCCCACCTACGAGCAGTACTTC
>-|TRBJ2-1|-|TRBV4-2
CASSQEVDWTYNEQFF
TGTGCCAGCAGCCAAGAGGTGGACTGGACTTACAATGAGCAGTTCTTC
>-|TRBJ1-2|TRBD1|TRBV28
CASSVGGQGVLSGYTF
TGTGCCAGCAGTGTGGGGGGACAGGGGGTTTTATCCGGCTACACCTTC
>few|TRBJ1-2|-|TRBV27
CASSLSIKQGNYGYTF
TGTGCCAGCAGTTTATCGATAAAACAGGGTAACTATGGCTACACCTTC
>-|TRBJ1-2|-|TRBV7-8
CASSLGYREGYGYTF
TGTGCCAGCAGCTTAGGGTACAGGGAAGGATATGGCTACACCTTC
>-|TRBJ1-5|-|TRBV6-6
CASSYPSEGNQPQHF
TGTGCCAGCAGTTACCCGTCAGAAGGCAATCAGCCCCAGCATTTT
>-|TRBJ2-2|-|TRBV4-1
CASAPGQLSTGELFF
TGCGCCAGCGCCCCGGGACAACTTAGCACCGGGGAGCTGTTTTTT
>few|TRBJ2-7|-|TRBV5-4
CASSLAAGAASSYEQYF
TGTGCCAGCAGCTTGGCGGCAGGAGCGGCCAGCTCCTACGAGCAGTACTTC
>-|TRBJ2-4|TRBD1|TRBV5-1
CASSPGQGLAKNIQYF
TGCGCCAGCAGCCCGGGACAGGGGCTAGCCAAAAACATTCAGTACTTC
>-|TRBJ1-2|-|TRBV5-3
CARSEFRGRYGYTF
TGTGCCAGAAGCGAATTCAGGGGACGCTATGGCTACACCTTC
>few|TRBJ2-1|-|TRBV27
CASRSLGGEQGNEQFF
TGTGCCAGCAGAAGCCTAGGGGGGGAACAGGGCAATGAGCAGTTCTTC
>-|TRBJ2-2|-|TRBV5-1
CASSLEGLDFAELFF
TGCGCCAGCAGCCTTGAGGGACTGGACTTCGCGGAGCTGTTTTTT
>few|TRBJ2-7|TRBD2|TRBV28
CASSGLVDEQYF
TGTGCCAGCAGCGGACTAGTAGACGAGCAGTACTTC
>-|TRBJ1-5|-|TRBV10-3
CAISPGVSNQPQHF
TGTGCCATCTCCCCAGGGGTCAGCAATCAGCCCCAGCATTTT
>-|TRBJ2-7|-|TRBV29-1
CSVSRETYYEQYF
TGCAGCGTTTCACGGGAGACCTACTACGAGCAGTACTTC
>few|TRBJ2-1|-|TRBV5-1
CASSADLGYNEQFF
TGCGCCAGCAGCGCGGACTTGGGTTACAATGAGCAGTTCTTC
>-|TRBJ2-7|-|TRBV5-1
CASSLAHSTSEQYF
TGCGCCAGCAGCTTGGCCCACAGTACCAGCGAGCAGTACTTC
>few|TRBJ2-3|TRBD1|TRBV5-8
CASSRGTGVTDTQYF
TGTGCCAGCAGCCGGGGGACAGGGGTCACAGATACGCAGTATTTT
>-|TRBJ1-2|TRBD1|TRBV4-3
CASSQGQGNGYTF
TGCGCCAGCAGCCAGGGACAGGGTAACGGCTACACCTTC
>-|TRBJ1-2|TRBD1|TRBV5-4
CASSSPSGTVFHYGYTF
TGTGCCAGCAGCTCCCCCTCAGGGACAGTATTCCACTATGGCTACACCTTC
>-|TRBJ2-1|-|TRBV11-1
CASSLSSGSYNEQFF
TGTGCCAGCAGCTTAAGTAGCGGCTCCTACAATGAGCAGTTCTTC
>-|TRBJ2-2|TRBD2|TRBV4-3
CASSQISGSVGTGELFF
TGCGCCAGCAGCCAAATTAGCGGGAGTGTAGGCACCGGGGAGCTGTTTTTT
>few|TRBJ2-1|-|TRBV6-4
CASSASGGIGEQFF
TGTGCCAGCAGTGCATCCGGAGGGATTGGCGAGCAGTTCTTC
>-|TRBJ1-4|-|TRBV6-1
CASSAKNRDSNEKLFF
TGTGCCAGCAGTGCTAAAAACAGGGATTCTAATGAAAAACTGTTTTTT
>few|TRBJ1-5|TRBD1|TRBV7-8
CASSLGQGAHQPQHF
TGTGCCAGCAGCTTAGGACAGGGGGCTCATCAGCCCCAGCATTTT
>-|TRBJ2-2|TRBD2|TRBV9
CASSLRLAGDTGELFF
TGTGCCAGCAGCCTCCGACTAGCGGGAGACACCGGGGAGCTGTTTTTT
>-|TRBJ1-1|-|TRBV5-1
CASTKHVTRLLNTEAFF
TGCGCCAGCACCAAGCATGTGACAAGGCTCCTGAACACTGAAGCTTTCTTT
>-|TRBJ2-3|TRBD2|TRBV6-1
CASTPPAGGHDTQYF
TGTGCCAGCACCCCCCCAGCGGGAGGGCACGATACGCAGTATTTT
>once|TRBJ2-5|-|TRBV5-5
CASSPGGLEETQYF
TGTGCCAGCAGCCCCGGGGGGCTCGAAGAGACCCAGTACTTC
>-|TRBJ2-7|TRBD1|TRBV6-1
CASIRGPGGFYEQYF
TGTGCCAGCATCCGGGGGCCAGGGGGCTTCTACGAGCAGTACTTC
>-|TRBJ2-7|TRBD2|TRBV10-3
CAISEREGIGSREQYF
TGTGCCATCAGTGAGAGGGAGGGAATCGGGTCGCGCGAGCAGTACTTC
>-|TRBJ2-2|-|TRBV19
CASRGRGTGELFF
TGTGCCAGTAGAGGCAGGGGCACCGGGGAGCTGTTTTTT
>-|TRBJ1-1|-|TRBV30
CAWSVTWNTEAFF
TGTGCCTGGAGTGTAACATGGAACACTGAAGCTTTCTTT
>-|TRBJ2-5|TRBD2|TRBV4-2
CASSQASGRLEETQYF
TGTGCCAGCAGCCAGGCAAGCGGGAGGTTAGAAGAGACCCAGTACTTC
>-|TRBJ2-7|TRBD2|TRBV7-2
CASGLAGVTDEQYF
TGTGCCAGCGGACTCGCGGGAGTAACCGACGAGCAGTACTTC
>-|TRBJ2-2|TRBD2|TRBV5-4
CASSSGTSGPTGELFF
TGTGCCAGCAGCTCCGGGACTAGCGGACCCACCGGGGAGCTGTTTTTT
>-|TRBJ2-1|TRBD2|TRBV6-1
CASRSLAGAYNEQFF
TGTGCCAGCAGGTCACTAGCGGGAGCCTACAATGAGCAGTTCTTC
>-|TRBJ1-2|-|TRBV19
CASSAGQFYGYTF
TGTGCCAGTAGTGCCGGACAATTCTATGGCTACACCTTC
>few|TRBJ2-7|-|TRBV5-1
CASSLGGNPYEQYF
TGCGCCAGCAGCTTGGGCGGAAACCCCTACGAGCAGTACTTC
>-|TRBJ1-4|-|TRBV5-8
CASSLAFFTLSSEKLFF
TGTGCCAGCAGCTTGGCCTTTTTCACTCTATCATCCGAAAAACTGTTTTTT
>-|TRBJ2-3|-|TRBV2
CASSYSGRTDTQYF
TGTGCCAGCAGTTATAGTGGGCGCACAGATACGCAGTATTTT